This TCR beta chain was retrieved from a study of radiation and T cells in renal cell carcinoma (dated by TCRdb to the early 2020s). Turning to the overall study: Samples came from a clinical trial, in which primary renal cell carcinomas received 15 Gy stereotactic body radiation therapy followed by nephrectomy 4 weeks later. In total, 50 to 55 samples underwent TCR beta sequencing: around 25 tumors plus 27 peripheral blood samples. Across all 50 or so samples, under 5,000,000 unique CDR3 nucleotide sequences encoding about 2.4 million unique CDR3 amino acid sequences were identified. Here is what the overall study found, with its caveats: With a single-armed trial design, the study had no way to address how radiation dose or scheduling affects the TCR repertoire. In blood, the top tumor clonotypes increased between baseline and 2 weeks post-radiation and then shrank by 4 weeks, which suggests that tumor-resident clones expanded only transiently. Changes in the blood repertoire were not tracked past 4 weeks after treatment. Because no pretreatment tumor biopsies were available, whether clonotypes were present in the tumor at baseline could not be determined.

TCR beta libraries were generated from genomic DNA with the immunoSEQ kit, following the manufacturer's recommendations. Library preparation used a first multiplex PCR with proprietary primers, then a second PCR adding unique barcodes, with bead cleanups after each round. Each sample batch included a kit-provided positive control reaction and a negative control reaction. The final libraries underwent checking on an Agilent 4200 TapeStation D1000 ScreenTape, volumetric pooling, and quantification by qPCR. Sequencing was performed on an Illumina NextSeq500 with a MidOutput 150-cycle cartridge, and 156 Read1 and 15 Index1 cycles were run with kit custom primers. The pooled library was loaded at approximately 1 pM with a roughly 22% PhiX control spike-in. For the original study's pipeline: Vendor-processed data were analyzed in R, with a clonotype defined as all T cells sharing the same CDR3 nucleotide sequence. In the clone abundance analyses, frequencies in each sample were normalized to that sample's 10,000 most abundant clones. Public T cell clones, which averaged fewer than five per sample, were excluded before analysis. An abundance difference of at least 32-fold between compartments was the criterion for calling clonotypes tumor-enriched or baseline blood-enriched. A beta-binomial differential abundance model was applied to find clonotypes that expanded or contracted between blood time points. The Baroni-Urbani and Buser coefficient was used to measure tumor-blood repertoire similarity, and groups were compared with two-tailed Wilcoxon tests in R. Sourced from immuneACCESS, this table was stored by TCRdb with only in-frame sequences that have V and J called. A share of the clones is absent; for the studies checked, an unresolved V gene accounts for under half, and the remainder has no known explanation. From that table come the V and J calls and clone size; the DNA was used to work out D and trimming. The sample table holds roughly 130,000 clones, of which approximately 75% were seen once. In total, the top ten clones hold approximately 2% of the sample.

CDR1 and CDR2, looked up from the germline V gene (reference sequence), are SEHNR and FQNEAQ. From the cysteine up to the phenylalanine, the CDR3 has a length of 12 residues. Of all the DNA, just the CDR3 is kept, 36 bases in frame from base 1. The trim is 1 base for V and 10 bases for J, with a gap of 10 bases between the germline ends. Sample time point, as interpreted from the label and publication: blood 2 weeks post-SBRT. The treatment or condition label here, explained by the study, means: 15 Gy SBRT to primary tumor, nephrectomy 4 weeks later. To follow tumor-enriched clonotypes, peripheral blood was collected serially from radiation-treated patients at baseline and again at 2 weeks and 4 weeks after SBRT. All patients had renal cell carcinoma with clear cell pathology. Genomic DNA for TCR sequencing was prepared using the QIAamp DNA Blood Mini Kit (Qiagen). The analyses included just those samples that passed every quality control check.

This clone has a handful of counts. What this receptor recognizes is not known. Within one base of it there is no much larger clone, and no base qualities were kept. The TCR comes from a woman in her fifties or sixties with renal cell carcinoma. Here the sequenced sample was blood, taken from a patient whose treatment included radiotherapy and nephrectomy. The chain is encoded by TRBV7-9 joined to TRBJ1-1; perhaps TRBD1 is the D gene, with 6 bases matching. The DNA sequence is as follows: TGTGCCAGCAGCTTAGGATCGACAGGAGCTTTCTTT. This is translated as CASSLGSTGAFF.